Shown below are 16 T cell receptor beta chains from a single sample sequenced in a study of CD8 T cells in Susac syndrome. After extraction with the RNeasy kit, about 0.45 to 1 ug of the RNA was reverse transcribed using random hexamers. TCRdb re-analysed the immunoSEQ multiplex PCR reads in MiXCR, keeping a single row per CDR3 protein. The repertoire consists of under 200,000 distinct CDR3 sequences, with about 95% occurring once and the leading ten covering 0.15% to 0.2%. Sequenced sample: CD8+ T cells from PBMCs. These receptors originate from a human donor with multiple sclerosis.

The V gene is TRBV3-1, the J gene TRBJ2-5; TRBD2 is a possible D gene (5 bases). The CDR3 loop spans 16 amino acids. V was pared by 4 bases and J by 1 base, with 16 bases between. Germline CDR1 is LGHDT and CDR2 is YNNKEL (reference sequence). The CDR3 protein is CASSPFLAAVQETQYF. CDR3 nucleotide sequence: TGTGCCAGCAGCCCTTTCCTAGCTGCCGTCCAAGAGACCCAGTACTTC.

The J gene is TRBJ2-5, the V gene TRBV30; TRBD1 might be the D (6 bases). Germline CDR1 and CDR2: GTSNPN and SVGIG (reference sequence). CDR3 length equals 16 residues. V lost 0 bases and J lost 5, with 19 bases in between. In DNA, the CDR3 is TGTGCCTGGAGTGTACCAGGGGAGTCCGCCAGGGAGACCCAGTACTTC. Its protein is CAWSVPGESARETQYF.

This clonotype was counted a single time. V and J are TRBV19 and TRBJ2-1, with TRBD2 identical over 9 bases. After removal of 2 bases from V and 7 bases from J, the junction contained 9 bases not matched to a gene. CDR1 and CDR2 (germline): LNHDA, SQIVND (reference sequence). This CDR3 is built from 16 residues. The CDR3 loop is CASSILLLAGFNEQFF. Here the CDR3 DNA reads TGTGCCAGTAGTATACTCCTCCTAGCGGGATTTAATGAGCAGTTCTTC.

The chain combines TRBV18 with TRBJ2-1; 9 bases fit TRBD1. V gave up 5 bases and J gave up 0 bases; unmatched junction bases: 8. Germline V CDR1 and CDR2: KGHSH, LQKENI. The CDR3 is made up of 17 amino acids. CDR3 in DNA: TGTGCCAGCTCAACAAACGGACAGGGGAGCTCCTACAATGAGCAGTTCTTC. It is translated as CASSTNGQGSSYNEQFF.

The rearrangement links TRBV7-8 to TRBJ1-5; 7 nucleotides line up with TRBD1. The germline CDR1 and CDR2 sequences are SGHVS and FQNEAQ. Trimming took 6 bases from V and 5 from J; bases not matched to a gene: 4. The CDR3 spans 13 residues. Here the CDR3 DNA reads TGTGCCAGCAGGGGACAGCCGGATCAGCCCCAGCATTTT. Amino acids: CASRGQPDQPQHF.

The chain joins TRBV30 to TRBJ2-7; unclear D gene. V shed 0 bases and J shed 6 bases, with 3 bases lying between them. The CDR3 covers 10 residues. Germline CDR1 GTSNPN, CDR2 SVGIG (reference sequence). The CDR3 region is CAWSVREQYF. CDR3 nucleotides: TGTGCCTGGAGTGTTCGCGAGCAGTACTTC.

This clonotype appeared once. The chain recombines TRBV6-2 or TRBV6-3 with TRBJ2-1; D is unclear. V gave up 8 bases and J gave up 5 bases, with 7 bases separating them. The CDR3 covers 11 residues. Per germline, CDR1 MNHEY and CDR2 SVGEGT. The CDR3 loop is CASGLNNEQFF. The DNA of the CDR3 is TGTGCCAGCGGTTTAAACAATGAGCAGTTCTTC.

Here the CDR3 DNA reads TGTGCCAGCAGTGGGGCCGGGAGAACAGGCTCCTACGAGCAGTACTTC. This sequence encodes CASSGAGRTGSYEQYF. The chain joins TRBV27 to TRBJ2-7, with D perhaps TRBD2 (6 bases). This CDR3 region has 16 residues. The V end was cut by 5 bases, the J end by 0 bases, with 17 bases between. CDR1 MNHEY and CDR2 SMNVEV come from the germline V gene (reference sequence).

The rearrangement joins TRBV29-1 to TRBJ2-1; the match to TRBD1 covers 7 bases. The CDR3 is 14 residues long. Germline loops: CDR1 SQVTM, CDR2 ANQGSEA. The trim removed 1 base at V and 3 bases at J, leaving 3 bases unmatched. CDR3 sequence: CSVEGPGGYNEQFF. The CDR3 nucleotides read TGCAGCGTTGAAGGGCCAGGGGGCTACAATGAGCAGTTCTTC.

This chain uses TRBV5-8 with TRBJ2-7; perhaps TRBD2 as D (5 bases). Germline CDR1 reads SGHTS; CDR2 reads YDEGEE. V lost 0 bases and J 3 bases, leaving 10 bases between the germline ends. This CDR3 spans 14 amino acids. For the CDR3, the DNA is TGTGCCAGCAGCTTGGGGAAACGGGGCTACGAGCAGTACTTC. It specifies CASSLGKRGYEQYF.

V usage is TRBV9 and J usage is TRBJ2-2; 8 bases match TRBD1. The V gene's germline CDR1 is SGDLS and CDR2 YYNGEE. This CDR3 comprises 19 residues. J gave up 2 bases and V 1 base, and 13 bases lay outside the gene matches. The CDR3 DNA is TGTGCCAGCAGCGTAAGGGACAGGACGCTAAAACCCAACACCGGGGAGCTGTTTTTT. Its translation is CASSVRDRTLKPNTGELFF.

The chain combines TRBV5-1 with TRBJ1-1; D is uncertain. V lost 1 base and J lost 6, with 10 bases in between. The CDR3 runs to 13 residues. CDR1 SGHRS and CDR2 YFSETQ come from the germline V gene. The CDR3 reads CASSLREFAEAFF. In DNA form, the CDR3 reads TGCGCCAGCAGCTTGAGGGAGTTCGCTGAAGCTTTCTTT.

The V call is TRBV10-2, the J call TRBJ1-5; D is ambiguous. V lost 3 bases to trimming and J lost 0 bases, with 6 bases between them. Germline lookup yields CDR1 WSHSY and CDR2 SAAADI. The CDR3 consists of 14 residues. The CDR3 region has the DNA TGCGCCAGCAGTGACTGGGTTAGCAATCAGCCCCAGCATTTT. It translates to CASSDWVSNQPQHF.

The chain couples TRBV5-1 to TRBJ2-5; D unresolved. The germline V and J ends were trimmed by 2 bases and 2 bases, with 13 bases remaining between them. Germline CDR1 reads SGHRS; CDR2 reads YFSETQ. The CDR3 runs 15 residues. CDR3 amino acids: CASSFAEGSQETQYF. DNA of the CDR3: TGCGCCAGCAGCTTTGCCGAAGGGTCTCAAGAGACCCAGTACTTC.

The rearrangement joins TRBV28 to TRBJ2-5; possible D gene TRBD1, 6 bases. CDR3 length: 13 amino acids. Germline-derived CDR1 and CDR2 are MDHEN and SYDVKM. Trimming took off 8 bases at V and 3 bases at J, with 13 bases between the two ends. The CDR3 region has the DNA TGTGCCAGCGGTTGGGGGCCTGAAGAGACCCAGTACTTC. Encoded protein: CASGWGPEETQYF.

This clonotype was seen a single time. The chain carries TRBV6-5 and TRBJ1-2; D may be TRBD1 (5 bases). The V gene's germline CDR1 is MNHEY and CDR2 SVGAGI. V was cut by 4 bases and J by 5 bases, with 17 bases left in between. The CDR3 contains 15 residues. In nucleotides, the CDR3 is TGTGCCAGCAGTTTCTTACCGGGACGGACATATGGCTACACCTTC. It translates to CASSFLPGRTYGYTF.